The rows below give T cell receptor beta chains drawn from one sample of a study of human T cells and chemical hapten exposure. Each CDR3 protein gets one entry after TCRdb re-called the RACE reads with MiXCR. The data show 80,000 to 100,000 distinct CDR3 sequences, less than 35% seen once. Specimen: whole blood, collected in connection with sensitization to the hapten diphenylcyclopropenone (DPC). These receptors all come from a man between 35 and 55 years old with alopecia areata. Some clones in this sample may be carry-over from other donors' samples. Both conserved end residues are part of each CDR3. Each record gives: J gene, D gene, CDR3 length, V gene, CDR3 protein. A D gene is named only where the DNA matches it firmly.

J: TRBJ1-2
D: TRBD1
length: 15
V: TRBV25-1
CDR3: CASSADRGDNYGYTF

J: TRBJ2-3
D: -
length: 14
V: TRBV7-2
CDR3: CASSFAPPADTQYF

J: TRBJ2-4
D: TRBD1
length: 16
V: TRBV12-3/TRBV12-4
CDR3: CASSLAPPGQGGIQYF

J: TRBJ2-5
D: -
length: 11
V: TRBV5-1
CDR3: CASRREETQYF

J: TRBJ2-3
D: TRBD2
length: 14
V: TRBV5-6
CDR3: CASSLDGRADTQYF

J: TRBJ2-7
D: -
length: 14
V: TRBV5-1
CDR3: CASSSGRPSYEQYF

J: TRBJ1-5
D: -
length: 12
V: TRBV28
CDR3: CASFTGNQPQHF

J: TRBJ1-1
D: -
length: 15
V: TRBV18
CDR3: CASSPITRSNTEAFF

J: TRBJ1-5
D: -
length: 13
V: TRBV2
CDR3: CASRGTGRQPQHF

J: TRBJ2-3
D: TRBD2
length: 15
V: TRBV6-5
CDR3: CASSYSAGGQDTQYF

J: TRBJ1-5
D: TRBD1
length: 18
V: TRBV28
CDR3: CASSAPGTGGAGNQPQHF

J: TRBJ2-1
D: TRBD2
length: 16
V: TRBV28
CDR3: CASSPGLAGYPHEQFF

J: TRBJ2-7
D: -
length: 14
V: TRBV5-5
CDR3: CASSFRGQSYEQYF

J: TRBJ1-6
D: -
length: 13
V: TRBV6-5
CDR3: CAGGRSNNSPLHF

J: TRBJ2-1
D: -
length: 12
V: TRBV19
CDR3: CASSTDWKEQFF

J: TRBJ2-3
D: TRBD2
length: 16
V: TRBV28
CDR3: CASSLFGGGPTDTQYF

J: TRBJ2-3
D: TRBD2
length: 17
V: TRBV6-5
CDR3: CASSRRGSGSSTDTQYF

J: TRBJ2-4
D: TRBD1
length: 14
V: TRBV27
CDR3: CASRPTGVQSIQYF

J: TRBJ2-7
D: TRBD1
length: 16
V: TRBV4-2
CDR3: CASSPASGQGHYEQYF

J: TRBJ2-7
D: -
length: 13
V: TRBV12-3/TRBV12-4
CDR3: CASSLAETYEQYF

J: TRBJ1-5
D: -
length: 16
V: TRBV6-6
CDR3: CASSFGVAGRNQPQHF

J: TRBJ2-3
D: TRBD2
length: 16
V: TRBV20-1
CDR3: CSASLTGGPNSDTQYF

J: TRBJ2-1
D: TRBD2
length: 16
V: TRBV4-1
CDR3: CASKRSGTSGFNEQFF

J: TRBJ1-5
D: -
length: 14
V: TRBV11-2
CDR3: CASSSAGGIQPQHF

J: TRBJ1-4
D: TRBD1
length: 16
V: TRBV6-1
CDR3: CASSRQGARGNEKLFF

J: TRBJ2-2
D: -
length: 16
V: TRBV6-2/TRBV6-3
CDR3: CASSYGSGLNTGELFF

J: TRBJ1-5
D: -
length: 16
V: TRBV7-2
CDR3: CASSLAFDRSNQPQHF

J: TRBJ1-5
D: -
length: 14
V: TRBV12-3/TRBV12-4
CDR3: CASSFGGVDQPQHF

J: TRBJ2-1
D: -
length: 15
V: TRBV7-2
CDR3: CASSLVATQRDEQFF

J: TRBJ2-2
D: -
length: 14
V: TRBV12-3/TRBV12-4
CDR3: CASSLGVNTGELFF

J: TRBJ2-7
D: TRBD1
length: 13
V: TRBV20-1
CDR3: CSARGDRVKEQYF

J: TRBJ2-1
D: -
length: 14
V: TRBV7-9
CDR3: CASSTSIGHNEQFF

J: TRBJ2-5
D: TRBD2
length: 15
V: TRBV7-2
CDR3: CASSPTSGVKETQYF

J: TRBJ1-5
D: -
length: 13
V: TRBV25-1
CDR3: CASSELVRGPQHF

J: TRBJ2-7
D: TRBD2
length: 13
V: TRBV12-3/TRBV12-4
CDR3: CASRIAGSYEQYF

J: TRBJ2-2
D: -
length: 15
V: TRBV7-3
CDR3: CASSLTNPNTGELFF

J: TRBJ2-5
D: -
length: 15
V: TRBV15
CDR3: CATSRGGGVRETQYF

J: TRBJ2-7
D: -
length: 15
V: TRBV7-9
CDR3: CASSRGTLDSYEQYF